Included here is one T cell receptor beta chain sequence, with context. The data were taken from a study of long-term antiretroviral therapy in people with HIV. The libraries were made with immunoSEQ v3.0 at survey level. Here immunoSEQ multiplex PCR was the method, and the copy in TCRdb shows in-frame clones only, minus some. The sample lists roughly 42,000 clones, roughly 86% occurring once. The CDR3 covers 15 residues. With V trimmed by 4 bases and J by 2 bases, 4 bases remained unmatched. Germline values: CDR1 SGHTA, CDR2 FQGNSA. Sequencing was performed on unsorted PBMCs, taken 0.1 years before starting antiretroviral therapy. This rearrangement joins TRBV7-2 to TRBJ2-7, with 11 bases matching TRBD1. The TCR comes from a woman in her forties or fifties with HIV. DNA of the CDR3: TGTGCCAGCAGCTCTCGGACAGGGGGCCCCTACGAGCAGTACTTC. Translated: CASSSRTGGPYEQYF.